This TCR beta chain was observed in a study of OX40 agonist ivuxolimab in advanced cancers. Study-level background: Intravenous ivuxolimab was administered to patients every 2 weeks at 0.01 to 10 mg/kg.

A note on this clone: No antigen is known for it.

Assay: immunoSEQ multiplex PCR; the TCRdb copy retains only in-frame clones and omits some. The table includes some 35,000 clones, approximately 79% detected once. General observations from the study: CD8+ T cells were the subset that, on average, had more expanded clones than CD4+.

The length of the CDR3 is 14 residues. CDR1 and CDR2 (germline): MNHNY, SVGAGI (reference sequence). After removal of 9 bases from V and 2 bases from J, the junction contained 8 bases not matched to a gene. The V and J genes are TRBV6-6 and TRBJ2-7; 9 bases fit TRBD2. The sample was CD4+ or CD8+ T cells sorted from blood, taken in a trial of the OX40 agonist ivuxolimab. This receptor was identified in an adult with an advanced solid tumor such as melanoma, head and neck, liver or kidney cancer. Here the CDR3 reads CASSIAGATYEQYF. CDR3 DNA sequence: TGTGCCAGTTCCATAGCGGGGGCGACCTACGAGCAGTACTTC.